These 32 T cell receptor beta chains came from one sample sequenced in a study of blood T cell repertoires in COVID-19. Method: immunoSEQ multiplex PCR; TCRdb's copy keeps in-frame clones and lacks some. Among about 250,000 clones listed, about 89% were seen once. Material: PBMCs or T cells enriched from blood (not recorded which). The source of these receptors is a woman aged 18 to 35 who had recovered from COVID-19.

The rearrangement links TRBV6-2 or TRBV6-3 to TRBJ1-5, with D maybe TRBD1 (5 bases). This CDR3 is 14 amino acids long. CDR1 is MNHEY and CDR2 is SVGEGT in the germline V gene. V was pared by 2 bases and J by 7 bases, with 12 bases between. CDR3 sequence reads: CASSYGGVIQPQHF. In DNA, the CDR3 is TGTGCCAGCAGTTACGGGGGGGTGATACAGCCCCAGCATTTT.

The chain recombines TRBV5-5 with TRBJ2-7; a possible D gene is TRBD1 (6 bases). The V gene lost 0 bases and the J gene lost 4 bases, with 20 bases spanning the gap. The germline V gene encodes CDR1 SGHKS and CDR2 YYEKEE (reference sequence). CDR3 length: 17 residues. The DNA of the CDR3 is TGTGCCAGCAGCTTGGAGGGCGGTCAGGGGAACACGTACGAGCAGTACTTC. It codes for CASSLEGGQGNTYEQYF.

The table lists this clone with a count of one. The chain links TRBV6-5 to TRBJ2-3; tentatively, D is TRBD2 (6 bases). V lost 8 bases to trimming and J lost 4 bases, with 16 bases between them. Germline V gives CDR1 MNHEY, CDR2 SVGAGI. This CDR3 has 14 amino acids. This CDR3 is CASCLSGDPDTQYF. In DNA form, the CDR3 reads TGTGCCAGCTGTCTATCGGGGGACCCAGATACGCAGTATTTT.

This clone was seen just once. The rearrangement links TRBV28 to TRBJ2-3, with 12 bases matching TRBD1. In germline, CDR1 is MDHEN, CDR2 SYDVKM. This CDR3 spans 16 amino acids. V was clipped by 5 bases and J by 6 bases; unmatched bases: 9. CDR3 nucleotide sequence: TGTGCCAGCAGTCCTCTTGGGACAGGGGGCCACGATACGCAGTATTTT. It encodes CASSPLGTGGHDTQYF.

The rearrangement joins TRBV5-1 to TRBJ2-2, with 7 bases matching TRBD1. The germline V gene encodes CDR1 SGHRS and CDR2 YFSETQ. The CDR3 sequence is 18 residues long. J was trimmed by 2 bases and V by 4 bases; bases with no gene match: 14. Here the CDR3 DNA reads TGCGCCAGCAGCCCTCTCAGCAATACAGGGGCCAACACCGGGGAGCTGTTTTTT. This translates into CASSPLSNTGANTGELFF. Full variable domain (remainder filled in from reference TRBV5-1 and TRBJ2-2): KAGVTQTPRYLIKTRGQQVTLSCSPISGHRSVSWYQQTPGQGLQFLFEYFSETQRNKGNFPGRFSGRQFSNSRSEMNVSTLELGDSALYLCASSPLSNTGANTGELFFGEGSRLTVL.

The chain employs TRBV5-1 and TRBJ1-1; TRBD1 matches 8 bases. The J segment lost 1 base and the V segment lost 5 bases, leaving 4 bases of the junction unmatched. Per germline, CDR1 SGHRS and CDR2 YFSETQ. The CDR3 contains 14 residues. The CDR3 is CASRDRVQNTEAFF. In nucleotides, the CDR3 is TGCGCCAGCAGGGACAGGGTTCAGAACACTGAAGCTTTCTTT.

This clone was recorded once. The genes are TRBV9 and TRBJ1-1; 9 bases align to TRBD1. V shed 4 bases, J shed 2 bases, and the junction held 3 bases outside the gene matches. Germline CDR1 reads SGDLS; CDR2 reads YYNGEE. The CDR3 consists of 14 residues. The CDR3 region is CASSPTGGNTEAFF. As DNA, the CDR3 is TGTGCCAGCAGCCCGACAGGGGGAAACACTGAAGCTTTCTTT.

The chain links TRBV18 to TRBJ1-2, with 12 bases that match TRBD1. V gave up 3 bases and J gave up 8 bases; unmatched junction bases: 10. Germline lookup yields CDR1 KGHSH and CDR2 LQKENI. The CDR3 length is 16 residues. The CDR3 loop reads CASSPPGQGALDGYTF. CDR3 bases: TGTGCCAGCTCACCCCCGGGACAGGGGGCCCTGGACGGCTACACCTTC.

The CDR3 loop reads CASRDYDSDTQYF. The CDR3 DNA reads as TGTGCCAGCAGGGACTATGATTCAGATACGCAGTATTTT. This chain joins TRBV12-3 or TRBV12-4 and TRBJ2-3, with a weak D call TRBD2 (6 bases). Trimming cost V 6 bases and J 4 bases, with 11 bases left between them. The CDR3 has 13 amino acids.

The chain has TRBV28 and TRBJ1-2, with D perhaps matching TRBD1 (6 bases). V was shortened by 6 bases and J by 7 bases, with 18 bases between the two germline ends. The germline gives CDR1 MDHEN, CDR2 SYDVKM. The CDR3 is 14 residues long. The CDR3 region has the DNA TGTGCCAGCAGAACCGGACAGCCTGGTGGTGGCTACACCTTC. This sequence encodes CASRTGQPGGGYTF.

V usage is TRBV6-5 and J usage is TRBJ2-7; 11 positions match TRBD1. CDR1 is MNHEY and CDR2 is SVGAGI in the germline V gene. The V segment lost 0 bases and the J segment 3 bases; nucleotides outside the gene matches: 1. The CDR3 is 15 amino acids. CDR3 nucleotides: TGTGCCAGCAGTTACTCGGGACAGGGGGACTACGAGCAGTACTTC. This codes for CASSYSGQGDYEQYF.

The chain recombines TRBV6-4 with TRBJ2-1; 7 bases line up with TRBD1. The CDR3 totals 20 residues. Losses at the gene ends were 6 bases for V and 0 bases for J; bases not matched to a gene: 20. The germline V gene has CDR1 MRHNA and CDR2 SNTAGT. Here the CDR3 DNA reads TGTGCCAGCAGAAACAAGGACAGGAGAATTGCCCGGAGCTCCTACAATGAGCAGTTCTTC. It specifies CASRNKDRRIARSSYNEQFF.

The chain carries TRBV19 and TRBJ1-2, with D unresolved. CDR3 length: 12 amino acids. The V gene's germline CDR1 is LNHDA and CDR2 SQIVND (reference sequence). Trimming pared 5 bases from V and 6 bases from J, leaving 10 bases between. The CDR3 bases are TGTGCCAGTAGTCCCGGGGTCGATGGCTACACCTTC. It specifies CASSPGVDGYTF.

This clone occurred once. The J gene is TRBJ1-4, the V gene TRBV6-6; 9 positions match TRBD1. The CDR3 runs 14 residues. The germline V gene has CDR1 MNHNY and CDR2 SVGAGI (reference sequence). Trimming removed 5 bases from V and 8 bases from J; junction bases left unmatched: 6. CDR3 sequence (DNA): TGTGCCAGCAGTAGACAGGGGGGGGGAGAAAAACTGTTTTTT. Translation: CASSRQGGGEKLFF.

This chain connects TRBV6-5 to TRBJ1-2; D call uncertain. This CDR3 spans 16 amino acids. Germline CDR1 MNHEY, CDR2 SVGAGI. The V end was cut by 0 bases, the J end by 2 bases, with 13 bases between. CDR3 in amino acids: CASSYSWQATNYGYTF. DNA of the CDR3: TGTGCCAGCAGTTACTCGTGGCAGGCAACGAACTATGGCTACACCTTC.

The chain employs TRBV11-3 and TRBJ2-7; 7 nucleotides align to TRBD1. There are 15 residues in the CDR3. Germline V CDR1 and CDR2: SGHNT, YENEEA. Trimming at V came to 5 bases and at J to 2 bases, leaving 9 bases not matched to a gene. CDR3 DNA sequence: TGTGCCAGCAGCCAGGGACAGCTGGTCACCTACGAGCAGTACTTC. This codes for CASSQGQLVTYEQYF.

This clone was observed a single time. The V gene is TRBV7-9, the J gene TRBJ1-5; D remains ambiguous. V lost 5 bases and J 9 bases, leaving 11 bases between the germline ends. The CDR3 runs 12 residues. Germline CDR1 SEHNR, CDR2 FQNEAQ (reference sequence). The CDR3 DNA sequence: TGTGCCAGCAGCGCCAGCGGACCGCCCCAGCATTTT. Translated, it gives CASSASGPPQHF.

The CDR3 region is CASSFSTGQGAGEQYF. CDR3 DNA: TGTGCCAGCAGCTTTTCCACGGGACAGGGTGCCGGCGAGCAGTACTTC. The genes are TRBV7-2 and TRBJ2-7; 9 nucleotides match TRBD1. This CDR3 contains 16 residues. V was clipped by 3 bases and J by 6 bases; unmatched bases: 12. Germline CDR1 is SGHTA and CDR2 is FQGNSA.

The genes are TRBV5-6 and TRBJ2-1; D may be TRBD1 (6 bases). The V gene's germline CDR1 is SGHDT and CDR2 YYEEEE. The CDR3 contains 15 residues. The ends were cut back, 4 bases at V and 5 bases at J, with 16 bases in the middle. The chain's CDR3 is CASSRPGHRNNEQFF. In DNA, the CDR3 is TGTGCCAGCAGCCGCCCGGGACACCGAAACAATGAGCAGTTCTTC.

In this sample, this clone turned up a few times. The rearrangement joins TRBV9 to TRBJ2-5; the D is unclear. The CDR3 length is 13 residues. CDR1 is SGDLS and CDR2 is YYNGEE in the germline V gene. V was cut by 1 base and J by 5 bases, with 9 bases left in between. The CDR3 here is CASSVTVLETQYF. The CDR3 region has the DNA TGTGCCAGCAGCGTAACTGTTCTGGAGACCCAGTACTTC.

In DNA, the CDR3 is TGTGCCAGCAGCACACAGGGAGGGTGGGCTTTCTTT. This codes for CASSTQGGWAFF. V gene TRBV7-2 combines with J gene TRBJ1-1; D may be TRBD1 (6 bases). The CDR3 extends over 12 amino acids. In germline, CDR1 is SGHTA, CDR2 FQGNSA. The V end was cut by 5 bases, the J end by 11 bases, with 15 bases between. Variable domain in full (rest from reference TRBV7-2 and TRBJ1-1): GAGVSQSPSNKVTEKGKDVELRCDPISGHTALYWYRQSLGQGLEFLIYFQGNSAPDKSGLPSDRFSAERTGGSVSTLTIQRTQQEDSAVYLCASSTQGGWAFFGQGTRLTVV.

The chain joins TRBV4-3 to TRBJ2-2, with D possibly matching TRBD2 (5 bases). V lost 3 bases, J lost 6 bases, and 11 bases lay in between. CDR1 LGHNA and CDR2 YSLEER come from the germline V gene. The length of the CDR3 is 14 residues. The CDR3 region is CASSHDEGPGELFF. The CDR3 DNA reads as TGCGCCAGCAGCCATGATGAGGGCCCCGGGGAGCTGTTTTTT.

This clone was picked up a small number of times. The genes are TRBV19 and TRBJ1-5; TRBD1 is a possible D gene (6 bases). The CDR3 consists of 14 residues. Germline V gives CDR1 LNHDA, CDR2 SQIVND (reference sequence). V gave up 4 bases and J gave up 9 bases, with 16 bases separating them. CDR3 bases: TGTGCCAGTAGTAGCTTCGGGACAAGGCTGCCCCAGCATTTT. The encoded protein is CASSSFGTRLPQHF. Complete variable domain (other parts from reference TRBV19 and TRBJ1-5): DGGITQSPKYLFRKEGQNVTLSCEQNLNHDAMYWYRQDPGQGLRLIYYSQIVNDFQKGDIAEGYSVSREKKESFPLTVTSAQKNPTAFYLCASSSFGTRLPQHFGDGTRLSIL.

The chain employs TRBV24-1 and TRBJ1-5, with a possible D match to TRBD1 (5 bases). CDR1 and CDR2 from the germline V gene are KGHDR and SFDVKD. V shed 4 bases and J shed 8 bases, with 11 bases lying between them. This CDR3 comprises 13 residues. The CDR3 region has the DNA TGTGCCACCAGTGAATCTGGGGGGGAGCCCCAGCATTTT. It yields the protein CATSESGGEPQHF.

V usage is TRBV4-1 and J usage is TRBJ1-1; 8 nucleotides align to TRBD1. CDR1 and CDR2 (germline): MGHRA, YSYEKL. Trimming took 4 bases from V and 1 from J; bases not matched to a gene: 8. The CDR3 is made up of 16 amino acids. The CDR3 reads CASSLFWTGKNTEAFF. CDR3 nucleotides: TGCGCCAGCAGCCTGTTCTGGACAGGGAAGAACACTGAAGCTTTCTTT.

The genes are TRBV5-1 and TRBJ2-7, with TRBD1 identical over 7 bases. CDR1 is SGHRS, CDR2 YFSETQ, per germline. V trimming: 2 bases; J trimming: 1 base; junction bases outside the gene matches: 3. This CDR3 has 14 residues. CDR3 residues: CASSLLGQSYEQYF. CDR3 nucleotides: TGCGCCAGCAGCTTATTGGGACAGTCCTACGAGCAGTACTTC. Complete variable domain (other parts from reference TRBV5-1 and TRBJ2-7): KAGVTQTPRYLIKTRGQQVTLSCSPISGHRSVSWYQQTPGQGLQFLFEYFSETQRNKGNFPGRFSGRQFSNSRSEMNVSTLELGDSALYLCASSLLGQSYEQYFGPGTRLTVT.

The chain recombines TRBV19 with TRBJ1-5; D gene uncertain. Germline V gene data show CDR1 as LNHDA and CDR2 as SQIVND (reference sequence). The V gene lost 7 bases and the J gene lost 1 base, with 14 bases spanning the gap. This CDR3 spans 15 amino acids. The CDR3 bases are TGTGCCAGTACCCACTCCCGGGGAAGCAATCAGCCCCAGCATTTT. Translating gives CASTHSRGSNQPQHF.

This chain joins TRBV15 and TRBJ1-4; no clear D. Germline CDR1 and CDR2: LNHNV and YYDKDF (reference sequence). With 0 bases removed from V and 0 bases from J, the gap between germline ends came to 8 bases. The CDR3 is 16 residues long. The CDR3 region is CATSRDTGATNEKLFF. CDR3 coding DNA: TGTGCCACCAGCAGAGACACCGGGGCAACTAATGAAAAACTGTTTTTT.

CDR3 in amino acids: CASSQGAATRGLSSYNEQFF. The DNA of the CDR3 is TGTGCCAGCAGCCAAGGGGCTGCGACTAGGGGGCTGAGCTCCTACAATGAGCAGTTCTTC. The chain joins TRBV3-1 (or the pseudogene TRBV3-2) to TRBJ2-1; D is possibly TRBD1 (7 bases). The V gene lost 1 base and the J gene lost 0 bases, with 22 bases spanning the gap. The germline V gene has CDR1 LGHDT and CDR2 YNNKEL (reference sequence). CDR3 length equals 20 residues.

The gene calls are TRBV19 and TRBJ1-2, with D possibly matching TRBD1 (5 bases). V lost 11 bases and J lost 4, with 17 bases in between. The CDR3 covers 13 residues. The germline gives CDR1 LNHDA, CDR2 SQIVND (reference sequence). CDR3 coding DNA: TGTGCCGGGGGACCGGGGGGTGGCTATGGCTACACCTTC. Translating it yields CAGGPGGGYGYTF. Supplemented by reference TRBV19 and TRBJ1-2, the full variable domain reads DGGITQSPKYLFRKEGQNVTLSCEQNLNHDAMYWYRQDPGQGLRLIYYSQIVNDFQKGDIAEGYSVSREKKESFPLTVTSAQKNPTAFYLCAGGPGGGYGYTFGSGTRLTVV.

The chain combines TRBV27 with TRBJ1-2; 7 bases fit TRBD1. After removal of 8 bases from V and 4 bases from J, the junction contained 16 bases not matched to a gene. Germline V gene data show CDR1 as MNHEY and CDR2 as SMNVEV (reference sequence). The CDR3 runs to 16 residues. The CDR3 DNA reads TGTGCCAGCGCCCGGGGACAGCAAAATCTCATCTATGGCTACACCTTC. It codes for CASARGQQNLIYGYTF.

The V gene is TRBV5-1, the J gene TRBJ1-6; 10 nucleotides line up with TRBD1. Germline trimming cut 4 bases from V and 8 bases from J; bases unmatched to any gene: 9. Germline assignment: CDR1 SGHRS and CDR2 YFSETQ. The CDR3 is 16 amino acids. Here the CDR3 DNA reads TGCGCCAGCAGCCTGCTGACAGGGGGCGCGGATTCACCCCTCCACTTT. It is translated as CASSLLTGGADSPLHF.